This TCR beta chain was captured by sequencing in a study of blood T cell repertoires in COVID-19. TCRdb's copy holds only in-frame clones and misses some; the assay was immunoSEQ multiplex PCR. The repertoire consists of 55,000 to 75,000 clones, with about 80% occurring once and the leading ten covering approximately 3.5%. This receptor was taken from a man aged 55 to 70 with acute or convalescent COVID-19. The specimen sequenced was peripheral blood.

The CDR3 is CATSRGWRAHSGANVLTF. CDR3 DNA: TGTGCCACCAGCAGAGGGTGGAGGGCCCACTCTGGGGCCAACGTCCTGACTTTC. The chain uses TRBV15 and TRBJ2-6, with D perhaps matching TRBD2 (6 bases). Germline lookup yields CDR1 LNHNV and CDR2 YYDKDF (reference sequence). Deletions cut 1 base from V and 0 bases from J, with 13 bases between. The CDR3 runs to 18 residues.